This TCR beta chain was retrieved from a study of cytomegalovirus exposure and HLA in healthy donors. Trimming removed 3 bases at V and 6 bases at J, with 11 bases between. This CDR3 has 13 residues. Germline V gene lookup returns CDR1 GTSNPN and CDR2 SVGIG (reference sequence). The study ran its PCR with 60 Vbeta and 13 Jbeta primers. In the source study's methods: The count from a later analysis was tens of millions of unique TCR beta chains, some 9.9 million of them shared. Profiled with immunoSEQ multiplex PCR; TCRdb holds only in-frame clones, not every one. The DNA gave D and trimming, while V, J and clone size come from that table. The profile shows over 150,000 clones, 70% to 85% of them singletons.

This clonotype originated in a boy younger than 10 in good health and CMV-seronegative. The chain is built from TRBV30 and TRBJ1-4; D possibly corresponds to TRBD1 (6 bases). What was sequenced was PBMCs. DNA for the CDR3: TGTGCCTGGAGGAGGGGACACTATGAAAAACTGTTTTTT. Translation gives CAWRRGHYEKLFF.